This paragraph reports one T cell receptor (beta chain). This specimen belongs to a study of a mutant IDH1 vaccine in newly diagnosed glioma. Study-level information: Previous treatment comprised radiotherapy, temozolomide, or both, mostly both.

TCRdb keeps only in-frame clones here, not all; method: immunoSEQ multiplex PCR. This table has 90,000 to 95,000 clones, 83% appearing once. Documented time point: baseline, week 1 (first vaccination visit). Stated treatment: pre-vaccination baseline after standard-of-care therapy. The CDR3 has 15 residues. V was pared by 7 bases and J by 0 bases, with 6 bases of the junction left unmatched. Per germline, CDR1 LNHDA and CDR2 SQIVND (reference sequence). Sequences were derived from PBMCs, sampled from a glioma patient treated with radiotherapy, temozolomide or both. The rearrangement uses TRBV19 and TRBJ1-5; 7 bases agree with TRBD1. This TCR came from a woman aged 45-65 years with glioma. In DNA, the CDR3 is TGTGCCAGTACCGCGGACAGGCCTAGCAATCAGCCCCAGCATTTT. The encoded protein is CASTADRPSNQPQHF.